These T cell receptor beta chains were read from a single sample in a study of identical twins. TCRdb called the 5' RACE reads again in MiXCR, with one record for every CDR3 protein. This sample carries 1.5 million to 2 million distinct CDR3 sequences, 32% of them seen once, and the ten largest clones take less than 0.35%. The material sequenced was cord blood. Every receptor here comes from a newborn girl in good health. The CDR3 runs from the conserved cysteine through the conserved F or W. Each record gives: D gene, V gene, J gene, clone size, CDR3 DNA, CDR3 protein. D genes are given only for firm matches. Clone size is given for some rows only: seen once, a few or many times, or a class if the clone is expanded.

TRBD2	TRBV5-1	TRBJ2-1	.	TGCGCCAGCAGACCCGGACTAGCGGGGGTTAGCTCCTACAATGAGCAGTTCTTC	CASRPGLAGVSSYNEQFF
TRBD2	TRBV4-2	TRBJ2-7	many	TGTGCCAGCAGCCAAGATCCCCACTTTCTAGCGGAGTCCTCCTACGAGCAGTACTTC	CASSQDPHFLAESSYEQYF
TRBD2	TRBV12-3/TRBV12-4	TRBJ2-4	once	TGTGCCAGCAGTTTAGGTCTTTATCGACTAGCGGGGTTAGTAGCCAGAAACATTCAGTACTTC	CASSLGLYRLAGLVARNIQYF
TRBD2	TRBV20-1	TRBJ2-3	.	TGCAGTGCTAGTCGGCCGGGGGGGTCCCCCGATACGCAGTATTTT	CSASRPGGSPDTQYF
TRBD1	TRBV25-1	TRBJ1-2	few	TGTGCCAGCTGGGACAGGGGGCCAAATGGCTACACCTTC	CASWDRGPNGYTF
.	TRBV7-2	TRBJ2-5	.	TGTGCCAGCAGCTTAGGGTGGGGCAGGTACCAAGAGACCCAGTACTTC	CASSLGWGRYQETQYF
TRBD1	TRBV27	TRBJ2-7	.	TGTGCCAGCAGTTTATTCGGGCTTGACAGGGTAGGCTACGAGCAGTACTTC	CASSLFGLDRVGYEQYF
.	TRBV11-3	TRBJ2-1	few	TGTGCCAGCAGCTTAGCAGTTACGGCGAGGGATGAGCAGTTCTTC	CASSLAVTARDEQFF
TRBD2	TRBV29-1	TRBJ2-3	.	TGCAGCGTCACTGGACTAGCGGGGCCCACAGATACGCAGTATTTT	CSVTGLAGPTDTQYF
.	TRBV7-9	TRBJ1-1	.	TGTGCCAGCAGCTTAGTGGGGGATCACACTGAAGCTTTCTTT	CASSLVGDHTEAFF